This TCR beta chain was captured in a study of blood T cell repertoires in COVID-19 (dated by TCRdb to the early 2020s). Regarding the study in general: Collaborator samples came from the United States, Italy and Spain and covered acute and convalescent phases of COVID-19. The material from the prospective study consisted of cDNA or gDNA derived from T cells, B-cell-depleted T cells, or PBMCs. Samples came from the ongoing ImmuneRACE study (first 160 participants) plus 1,254 subjects from 6 global collaborators. The repertoires were released in a freely available public database meant as a resource for research on the immune response to SARS-CoV-2. The dataset comprised deeply sampled blood TCRbeta repertoires from subjects exposed to, actively infected with, or recovered from COVID-19. HLA class I and class II types, where available, came from metadata supplied by the sample provider rather than from assay-based typing. Nearly every sample came with metadata listing a de-identified subject ID, COVID-19 status, age in years and sex.

On this clone: It has no known antigen specificity. Per-base qualities were not stored, and no clone one base away is much larger.

What the authors observed across the whole study: The quantity of clinical and demographic metadata differed by source and by participant and was supplied without curation.

The CDR3 contains 15 residues, cysteine and phenylalanine counted. Left in the record is the CDR3 DNA by itself, 45 bases read in frame from the first base. V loses 4 bases at its end and J loses 3 bases; junction bases beyond the gene matches: 9. From a lookup of the germline V gene (reference sequence), CDR1 and CDR2 are SGHNT and YYREEE. TCRbeta CDR3 regions were amplified from genomic DNA using the immunoSEQ Assay, a bias-controlled multiplex PCR. As for the authors' bioinformatics: The number of nucleated cells in each sample was estimated by amplification of reference gene primers within the assay. To quantify the absolute abundance of each unique TCRbeta CDR3 rearrangement, sequence reads were collapsed and filtered. For each sample, productive Simpson clonality was calculated by taking the square root of Simpson's diversity index across productive rearrangements. TCRdb provides this immuneACCESS table in a form limited to in-frame rearrangements. Some clones are lacking; in checked studies, under half of them reflect an unresolved V gene, and why the rest are absent is not known. V, J and clone size reflect that table, while D and trimming were determined from the DNA. The sample data list around 110,000 clones, and approximately 90% of these were observed just once. Together, the top ten hold 1.5% to 2% of the sample.

Whole blood was collected in K2EDTA tubes by collaborating institutions according to the institutions' own protocols. For TCRbeta analysis, collaborators shipped samples as frozen whole blood, isolated PBMCs, or DNA extracted from either of those sample types. Material: peripheral blood. Rearrangement joined TRBV5-4 to TRBJ2-5; 7 bases in the junction line up with TRBD2. This clonotype was obtained from a human donor with active COVID-19. The donor label of this sample is uncertain. The encoded CDR3 is CASSKPGLQEETQYF. The DNA is as follows: TGTGCCAGCAGCAAACCGGGACTACAAGAAGAGACCCAGTACTTC.